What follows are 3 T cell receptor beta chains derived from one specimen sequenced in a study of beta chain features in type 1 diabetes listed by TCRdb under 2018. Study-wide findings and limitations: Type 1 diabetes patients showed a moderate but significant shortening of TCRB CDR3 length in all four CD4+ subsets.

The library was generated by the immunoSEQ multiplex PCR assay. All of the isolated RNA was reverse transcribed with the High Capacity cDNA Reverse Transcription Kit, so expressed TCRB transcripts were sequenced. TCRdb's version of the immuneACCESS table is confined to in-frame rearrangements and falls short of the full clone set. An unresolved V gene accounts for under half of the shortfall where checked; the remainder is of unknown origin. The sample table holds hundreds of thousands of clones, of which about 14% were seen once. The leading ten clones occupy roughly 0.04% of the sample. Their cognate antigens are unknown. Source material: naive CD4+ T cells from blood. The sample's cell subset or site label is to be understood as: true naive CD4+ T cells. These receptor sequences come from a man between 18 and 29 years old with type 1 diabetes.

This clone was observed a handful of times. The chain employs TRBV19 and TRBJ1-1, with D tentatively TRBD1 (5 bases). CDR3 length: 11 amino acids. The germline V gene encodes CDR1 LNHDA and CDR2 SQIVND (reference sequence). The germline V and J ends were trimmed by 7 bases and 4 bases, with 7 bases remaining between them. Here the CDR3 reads CASKGFTEAFF. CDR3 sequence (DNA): TGTGCCAGTAAGGGGTTCACTGAAGCTTTCTTT.

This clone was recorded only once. The CDR3 region has the DNA TGTGCCAGCAGCCGCGGGGACTCGGACGAGCAGTACTTC. Protein sequence: CASSRGDSDEQYF. J is TRBJ2-5 and V is TRBV7-2; possible D gene TRBD2, 6 bases. The last part of the DNA fits TRBJ2-7 better; the J call may be wrong. The CDR3 runs 13 residues. From germline, CDR1 is SGHTA and CDR2 FQGNSA.

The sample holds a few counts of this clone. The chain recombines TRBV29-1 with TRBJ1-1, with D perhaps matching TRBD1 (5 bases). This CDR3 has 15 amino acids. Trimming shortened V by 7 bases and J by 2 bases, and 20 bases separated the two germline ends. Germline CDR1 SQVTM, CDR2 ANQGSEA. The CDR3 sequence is CSASPWGDFNTEAFF. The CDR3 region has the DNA TGCAGCGCCTCTCCATGGGGGGATTTTAACACTGAAGCTTTCTTT.